This T cell receptor beta chain was found in a study of CD8+CD57+ T cells in acquired aplastic anemia. Study background: Sorting CD4+ and CD8+ cells gave DNA averaging approximately 3 ug.

Of note for this clonotype: The antigen is unknown.

Findings and caveats of the study: Patients and controls were not found to differ significantly in CD8+ Simpson's diversity.

TCR beta VDJ and CDR3 profiles were obtained from a genomic DNA template. One entry per CDR3 protein results from TCRdb running MiXCR on the reads. The data show 35,000 to 40,000 distinct CDR3 sequences, more than 75% seen once. CDR1 is ENHRY and CDR2 is SYGVKD in the germline V gene. The CDR3 has 17 amino acids. Trimming took off 2 bases at V and 7 bases at J, with 20 bases between the two ends. The sample taken for sequencing was sorted CD4+, CD8+, or CD8+CD57+ T cells (not recorded which) from PBMCs. This rearrangement joins TRBV10-3 to TRBJ1-4; D call uncertain. This sequence was found in a human donor in good health, serving as a control. CDR3 protein: CAISEPRPGGLGEKLFF. CDR3 nucleotides: TGTGCCATCAGTGAGCCCCGCCCCGGAGGGTTAGGTGAAAAACTGTTTTTT.